These T cell receptor beta chains were read from a single sample in a study of monozygotic twins with inflammatory bowel disease. Each CDR3 protein gets one entry in TCRdb, which reprocessed the 5' RACE reads and gives no DNA. This table lists about 210,000 distinct CDR3 sequences. Source material: blood. Receptors originate from a human donor with ulcerative colitis or Crohn's disease, or a healthy co-twin of an affected twin (not recorded which). Each CDR3 is given with its conserved first and last residue.

j_call v_call cdr3_aa
TRBJ2-1 TRBV12-3/TRBV12-4 CASSPSRGPMDEQFF
TRBJ2-7 TRBV11-1 CASSLARQVPYEQYF
TRBJ2-7 TRBV5-7 CASSPTTNGDSYEQYF
TRBJ1-4 TRBV12-3/TRBV12-4 CASSNRGMGEKLFF
TRBJ2-5 TRBV19 CASSPGRIQETQYF
TRBJ2-1 TRBV12-3/TRBV12-4 CASSLVGTGAKDEQFF
TRBJ2-3 TRBV5-1 CASSSSEDTQYF
TRBJ2-3 TRBV5-1 CASSLVLAGDTDTQYF
TRBJ2-6 TRBV25-1 CAFLLANVLTF
TRBJ2-1 TRBV3-1 CASSQVWTRRSSTYNEQFF
TRBJ2-5 TRBV29-1 CSLVLAGVETQYF
TRBJ1-6 TRBV12-3/TRBV12-4 CASSAATGGRSPLHF
TRBJ1-2 TRBV6-2/TRBV6-3 CASREKTGANHYTF
TRBJ2-1 TRBV7-3 CASSSGNEQFF
TRBJ1-2 TRBV20-1 CSARPTENYGYTF
TRBJ2-1 TRBV7-2 CASSLLQGEQFF
TRBJ2-7 TRBV4-3 CASSLGRGRSSYEQYF
TRBJ1-1 TRBV15 CATRGDRGEAFF
TRBJ2-5 TRBV19 CASTSVHPGAETQYF
TRBJ1-4 TRBV25-1 CASSEDRFNEKLFF
TRBJ2-1 TRBV7-9 CASRAGVTNEQFF
TRBJ2-3 TRBV15 CATSSLFSTDTQYF
TRBJ2-1 TRBV30 CAWEVVPGNEQFF
TRBJ1-2 TRBV12-3/TRBV12-4 CASGTDYGYTF
TRBJ2-3 TRBV10-3 CAIKGARTDTQYF
TRBJ1-4 TRBV12-2 CASRLGDRGADMFF
TRBJ1-6 TRBV10-3 CAISESRTFSTGDSPLHF
TRBJ2-5 TRBV24-1 CATSDRGRYQETQYF
TRBJ2-1 TRBV29-1 CSVDSQSNEQFF
TRBJ2-1 TRBV5-1 CASSLGIAGGSYNEQFF
TRBJ1-1 TRBV11-3 CASSLGFYTEAFF
TRBJ2-7 TRBV7-2 CASSLMGGEQYF
TRBJ2-5 TRBV5-1 CASSFEGGFQETQYF
TRBJ2-5 TRBV12-3/TRBV12-4 CASTWTEETQYF
TRBJ1-1 TRBV12-3/TRBV12-4 CASREGSNEAFF
TRBJ2-1 TRBV7-6 CASSLGTGSYNEQFF
TRBJ2-7 TRBV7-2 CASSFLGFPEQYF
TRBJ2-1 TRBV19 CASREGTGSYNEQFF
TRBJ2-3 TRBV18 CASSPLTSGRATDTQYF
TRBJ2-1 TRBV5-4 CASSLVGRGGSYNEQFF
TRBJ1-5 TRBV6-5 CASSYGTGKGQPQHF
TRBJ2-7 TRBV12-3/TRBV12-4 CASSLRDFPYEQYF
TRBJ1-3 TRBV5-1 CASSPGDGGNTIYF